The rows below give T cell receptor beta chains drawn from one sample of a study of T cell responses to AZD1222 COVID-19 vaccine. Libraries were prepared by immunoSEQ multiplex PCR; TCRdb keeps only in-frame clonotypes and omits some of them. The table lists about 120,000 clones, 75% to 90% of them singletons. Sequenced here: peripheral blood, sampled on day 0 of AZD1222 vaccination. The receptor source for this set is an adult in good health. The CDR3 runs from the conserved cysteine through the conserved F or W. The D gene is left open where the match is weak. Expanded clones get a size class; other rows say once, few or many, or leave the size out.

. | TRBJ1-6 | . | TRBV5-1 | CASSLGTNSPLHF | TGCGCCAGCAGCCTAGGCACGAATTCACCCCTCCACTTT
. | TRBJ1-1 | . | TRBV6-1 | CASSENGFAGEAFF | TGTGCCAGCAGTGAAAATGGGTTCGCAGGAGAAGCTTTCTTT
. | TRBJ1-1 | . | TRBV2 | CASSVRSDTEAFF | TGTGCCAGCAGTGTTCGCTCGGACACTGAAGCTTTCTTT
once | TRBJ2-5 | . | TRBV2 | CASTYQFEETQYF | TGTGCCAGCACCTATCAATTCGAGGAGACCCAGTACTTC
. | TRBJ1-2 | . | TRBV5-6 | CASSSAGAYYGYTF | TGTGCCAGCAGCTCGGCCGGGGCATACTATGGCTACACCTTC
. | TRBJ1-5 | TRBD1 | TRBV6-2/TRBV6-3 | CASSYPGTGVHQPQHF | TGTGCCAGCAGTTATCCCGGGACAGGGGTCCATCAGCCCCAGCATTTT
. | TRBJ1-4 | . | TRBV2 | CASSEGREGKLFF | TGTGCCAGCAGTGAGGGCAGGGAAGGAAAACTGTTTTTT
. | TRBJ1-1 | . | TRBV19 | CASSIRRENTEAFF | TGTGCCAGTAGTATAAGACGGGAGAACACTGAAGCTTTCTTT
. | TRBJ1-2 | . | TRBV5-4 | CAIAAGHPLSSGYTF | TGTGCCATCGCGGCGGGCCACCCTCTCTCTAGCGGCTACACCTTC
few | TRBJ2-7 | . | TRBV4-2 | CASSQDRSGLRRQYF | TGTGCCAGCAGCCAAGATCGCTCGGGCCTACGACGGCAGTACTTC
. | TRBJ2-3 | . | TRBV19 | CASSTPGRGTDTQYF | TGTGCCAGTAGCACACCGGGCCGCGGCACAGATACGCAGTATTTT
. | TRBJ1-2 | TRBD1 | TRBV30 | CAWSRQGSFYGYTF | TGTGCCTGGAGTAGACAGGGGTCCTTCTATGGCTACACCTTC
. | TRBJ2-1 | . | TRBV11-2 | CASSFGTSDLYNEQFF | TGTGCCAGCAGCTTCGGGACTTCCGACCTCTACAATGAGCAGTTCTTC
. | TRBJ2-7 | TRBD2 | TRBV4-1 | CASSHNLFREASYEQYF | TGCGCCAGCAGCCACAACTTATTTCGGGAGGCCTCCTACGAGCAGTACTTC
. | TRBJ2-2 | TRBD2 | TRBV9 | CASSVSPTPGTSGRRTGELFF | TGTGCCAGCAGCGTATCCCCGACCCCAGGGACTAGCGGGAGGAGGACCGGGGAGCTGTTTTTT
. | TRBJ1-5 | TRBD1 | TRBV28 | CASSPPGQLNQPQHF | TGTGCCAGCAGTCCTCCGGGACAGCTGAATCAGCCCCAGCATTTT
. | TRBJ1-3 | . | TRBV29-1 | CSVVPIGAGNTIYF | TGCAGCGTTGTTCCCATCGGTGCAGGAAACACCATATATTTT
. | TRBJ2-5 | TRBD2 | TRBV11-1 | CASSVQREGSETQYF | TGTGCCAGCAGTGTACAGCGGGAGGGCTCGGAGACCCAGTACTTC
. | TRBJ2-5 | . | TRBV7-8 | CASSATSWSVILVTQYF | TGTGCCAGCAGCGCCACAAGTTGGAGCGTGATCTTGGTGACCCAGTACTTC
. | TRBJ2-4 | . | TRBV7-3 | CASSASGAAAKNIQYF | TGTGCCAGCAGCGCCTCCGGGGCAGCGGCCAAAAACATTCAGTACTTC
. | TRBJ2-7 | . | TRBV6-5 | CASTESISYEQYF | TGTGCCAGCACGGAGAGCATATCCTACGAGCAGTACTTC
. | TRBJ2-3 | . | TRBV7-2 | CASSLGRVNREGGSDTQYF | TGTGCCAGCAGCTTAGGCCGGGTTAACAGGGAGGGGGGATCAGATACGCAGTATTTT
. | TRBJ2-1 | . | TRBV5-1 | CASSGPYHNEQFF | TGCGCCAGCAGCGGCCCTTACCACAATGAGCAGTTCTTC
. | TRBJ2-7 | TRBD2 | TRBV6-5 | CASSYPGTSGSYEQYF | TGTGCCAGCAGTTATCCCGGGACTAGCGGATCCTACGAGCAGTACTTC
. | TRBJ2-7 | . | TRBV29-1 | CSVKDFDYEQYF | TGCAGCGTTAAGGACTTCGACTACGAGCAGTACTTC
. | TRBJ2-2 | TRBD1 | TRBV27 | CASSPGQGPGELFF | TGTGCCAGCAGTCCAGGACAGGGGCCCGGGGAGCTGTTTTTT
. | TRBJ1-4 | TRBD1 | TRBV4-1 | CASSQEGTGFAPTNEKLFF | TGCGCCAGCAGCCAAGAAGGGACAGGATTTGCCCCAACTAATGAAAAACTGTTTTTT
. | TRBJ2-1 | TRBD2 | TRBV10-3 | CATLGLGYNEQFF | TGTGCCACCTTGGGACTAGGCTACAATGAGCAGTTCTTC
. | TRBJ1-2 | TRBD1 | TRBV6-4 | CASSEQGGPNYGYTF | TGTGCCAGCAGTGAACAGGGGGGGCCTAACTATGGCTACACCTTC
once | TRBJ1-5 | TRBD1 | TRBV7-9 | CASSFVRDSNKGQPQHF | TGTGCCAGCAGCTTCGTCCGGGACAGCAATAAGGGTCAGCCCCAGCATTTT
. | TRBJ1-4 | TRBD1 | TRBV15 | CATSREAGTGEPIERKKLFF | TGTGCCACCAGCAGAGAGGCCGGGACAGGGGAACCTATAGAGCGAAAGAAACTGTTTTTT
. | TRBJ1-5 | . | TRBV19 | CASSSWTPDDQPQHF | TGTGCCAGTAGTTCTTGGACCCCCGACGATCAGCCCCAGCATTTT
. | TRBJ2-7 | TRBD1 | TRBV6-5 | CASSSDRGPLGQYF | TGTGCCAGCAGTTCGGACAGGGGCCCCCTAGGGCAGTACTTC
. | TRBJ2-1 | TRBD2 | TRBV6-2/TRBV6-3 | CASSYSATSGNSYNEQFF | TGTGCCAGCAGTTACTCGGCGACTAGCGGAAACTCCTACAATGAGCAGTTCTTC
. | TRBJ2-2 | . | TRBV24-1 | CATSDLRGTTGELFF | TGTGCCACCAGTGATTTGCGGGGGACCACCGGGGAGCTGTTTTTT
. | TRBJ2-1 | . | TRBV27 | CASSFGRNEQFF | TGTGCCAGCAGTTTTGGTCGGAATGAGCAGTTCTTC
. | TRBJ2-3 | TRBD2 | TRBV27 | CASSFYSPGLAPGSTDTQYF | TGTGCCAGCAGTTTTTATTCCCCGGGACTAGCTCCCGGCAGCACAGATACGCAGTATTTT
. | TRBJ1-4 | . | TRBV28 | CASSSIDGDNEKLFF | TGTGCCAGCAGTTCCATCGACGGCGATAATGAAAAACTGTTTTTT
. | TRBJ1-2 | . | TRBV9 | CASSVEAGGSDYGYTF | TGTGCCAGCAGCGTAGAGGCCGGGGGCTCGGACTATGGCTACACCTTC
. | TRBJ1-2 | TRBD1 | TRBV2 | CASGQVGYTF | TGTGCCAGCGGACAGGTTGGCTACACCTTC
. | TRBJ1-1 | . | TRBV7-9 | CASSLADGSHTEAFF | TGTGCCAGCAGCCTCGCGGACGGCAGCCACACTGAAGCTTTCTTT
. | TRBJ2-3 | TRBD2 | TRBV27 | CASSFTSGSWSTDTQYF | TGTGCCAGCAGTTTCACTAGCGGGAGTTGGAGCACAGATACGCAGTATTTT
. | TRBJ1-3 | . | TRBV7-2 | CASSPSENTIYF | TGTGCCAGCAGCCCTTCGGAAAACACCATATATTTT
. | TRBJ2-7 | . | TRBV4-3 | CASSQDSGDEQYF | TGCGCCAGCAGCCAAGATTCGGGAGACGAGCAGTACTTC
. | TRBJ2-2 | . | TRBV28 | CASSRQGTGELFF | TGTGCCAGCAGCCGGCAGGGAACCGGGGAGCTGTTTTTT
. | TRBJ1-2 | . | TRBV28 | CASSLVQGRGTF | TGTGCCAGCAGTTTAGTCCAGGGTAGGGGCACCTTC
. | TRBJ2-1 | TRBD2 | TRBV27 | CASSFRLAGNEQFF | TGTGCCAGCAGTTTTCGGCTAGCGGGGAATGAGCAGTTCTTC
. | TRBJ1-5 | TRBD1 | TRBV4-3 | CASSPDRAVDQPQHF | TGCGCCAGCAGCCCGGACAGGGCCGTTGATCAGCCCCAGCATTTT
. | TRBJ1-2 | . | TRBV28 | CASSRTLNYGYTF | TGTGCCAGCAGTAGGACACTGAACTATGGCTACACCTTC
. | TRBJ1-5 | . | TRBV7-2 | CASSLGNQPQHF | TGTGCCAGCAGCTTAGGCAATCAGCCCCAGCATTTT
. | TRBJ2-3 | . | TRBV29-1 | CSSNTDTQYF | TGCAGCTCCAATACAGATACGCAGTATTTT
. | TRBJ2-7 | TRBD2 | TRBV4-1 | CASSPGGSSYEQYF | TGCGCCAGCAGCCCGGGGGGTAGCTCCTACGAGCAGTACTTC
. | TRBJ1-2 | . | TRBV6-5 | CASSYGQGSPNYGYTF | TGTGCCAGCAGTTACGGGCAGGGTAGCCCTAACTATGGCTACACCTTC
. | TRBJ1-2 | TRBD1 | TRBV18 | CASSHSTGGAYGYTF | TGTGCCAGCTCTCATTCGACAGGGGGTGCCTATGGCTACACCTTC
. | TRBJ1-5 | . | TRBV27 | CASAQSWGLGSQPQHF | TGTGCCAGCGCTCAGTCTTGGGGGTTAGGAAGTCAGCCCCAGCATTTT
. | TRBJ1-1 | . | TRBV12-3/TRBV12-4 | CASSPTSATEAFF | TGTGCCAGCAGCCCCACGTCGGCCACTGAAGCTTTCTTT
. | TRBJ2-3 | . | TRBV9 | CASSGGDTDTQYF | TGTGCCAGCAGCGGGGGCGACACAGATACGCAGTATTTT
. | TRBJ1-4 | . | TRBV10-3 | CASQQGSTNEKLFF | TGTGCCAGCCAACAGGGCTCGACTAATGAAAAACTGTTTTTT
. | TRBJ1-2 | . | TRBV2 | CASSERLGVGYTF | TGTGCCAGCAGTGAACGGTTGGGGGTTGGCTACACCTTC
. | TRBJ2-7 | TRBD2 | TRBV5-1 | CASSLAAGVYEQYF | TGCGCCAGCAGCTTGGCGGCGGGAGTTTACGAGCAGTACTTC